This T cell receptor (beta chain) was sequenced during a study of blood T cell repertoires in COVID-19. At the level of the study: Acute and convalescent COVID-19 specimens originated in the United States, Italy and Spain. From T cells, B-cell-depleted T cells, or PBMCs came the material, which was cDNA or gDNA.

This CDR3 has 17 amino acids. Germline CDR1 SGHTA, CDR2 FQGNSA. V lost 1 base and J lost 4; bases outside the gene matches: 9. Per the study methods: Reference gene primer amplification gave nucleated cell count estimates. Clones were sequenced by immunoSEQ multiplex PCR, and TCRdb holds only the in-frame ones, with some missing. Clone size and V and J calls were adopted from that table, with D and trimming inferred from the DNA. Of nearly 90,000 clones listed, less than 80% were seen once; the top ten hold 13% to 15%. This clone was picked up a small number of times. V and J are TRBV7-2 and TRBJ1-5; 8 bases are shared with TRBD1. Sequencing was performed on peripheral blood. The sequence was collected from an elderly woman with acute or convalescent COVID-19. For the CDR3, the DNA is TGTGCCAGCAGCTTAGGGGGGACAGGATATACTAATCAGCCCCAGCATTTT. Translation: CASSLGGTGYTNQPQHF.